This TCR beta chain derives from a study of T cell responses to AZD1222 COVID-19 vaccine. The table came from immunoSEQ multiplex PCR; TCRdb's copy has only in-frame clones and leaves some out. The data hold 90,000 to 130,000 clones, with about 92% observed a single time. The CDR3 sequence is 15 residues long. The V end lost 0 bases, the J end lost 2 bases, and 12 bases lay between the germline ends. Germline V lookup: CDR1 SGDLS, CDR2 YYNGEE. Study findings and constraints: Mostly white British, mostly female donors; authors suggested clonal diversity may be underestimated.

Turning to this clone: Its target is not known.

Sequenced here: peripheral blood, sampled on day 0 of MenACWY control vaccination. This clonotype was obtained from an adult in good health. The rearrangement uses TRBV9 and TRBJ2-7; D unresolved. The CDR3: CASSVVYGEPYEQYF. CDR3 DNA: TGTGCCAGCAGCGTAGTCTATGGGGAACCCTACGAGCAGTACTTC.